This passage covers 25 T cell receptor beta chains from one sample sequenced in a study of T cells after yellow fever vaccination. TCRdb fed the 5' RACE reads into MiXCR, producing one record per CDR3 protein. The sample lists some 420,000 distinct CDR3 sequences; over 15% were seen once. Here the sequenced sample was PBMCs, taken before the yellow fever booster vaccination. The source is a man between 18 and 35 years old who received the YFV17D yellow fever vaccine.

This clonotype was detected only a few times. The rearrangement joins TRBV10-3 to TRBJ2-3; TRBD2 matches 7 bases. Germline CDR1 reads ENHRY; CDR2 reads SYGVKD. The trim removed 9 bases at V and 1 base at J, leaving 7 bases unmatched. The CDR3 consists of 14 residues. The CDR3 is CAMGTSVGTDTQYF. The CDR3 DNA follows: TGTGCCATGGGAACTAGCGTCGGCACAGATACGCAGTATTTT.

This chain uses TRBV6-5 with TRBJ1-1, with TRBD1 as a possible D gene (5 bases). CDR3 length: 13 amino acids. Germline CDR1 is MNHEY and CDR2 is SVGAGI. The V and J ends lost 4 bases and 7 bases respectively, with 13 bases between them. CDR3 sequence reads: CASSSNTGIEAFF. The CDR3 bases are TGTGCCAGCAGTTCTAACACAGGCATTGAAGCTTTCTTT.

There are many counts of this clonotype. V usage is TRBV9 and J usage is TRBJ1-2; no reliable D call. Trimming left V 4 bases short and J 6 bases short, with 16 bases between. Looked up from germline, CDR1 is SGDLS and CDR2 is YYNGEE. The CDR3 runs 14 residues. Written as DNA, the CDR3 is TGTGCCAGCAGCCGAGATGACACGCGGGATGGCTACACCTTC. Amino acid sequence: CASSRDDTRDGYTF.

This chain connects TRBV6-2 or TRBV6-3 to TRBJ1-6, with 7 bases aligning to TRBD1. The CDR3 runs 15 residues. Trimming took 5 bases from V and 7 from J; bases not matched to a gene: 8. Germline V lookup: CDR1 MNHEY, CDR2 SVGEGT. The CDR3 nucleotides are TGTGCCAGCAGTAGGTCGACAGGGCGGAATTCACCCCTCCACTTT. Protein: CASSRSTGRNSPLHF.

V is TRBV20-1 and J is TRBJ1-2, with unresolved D. The CDR3 spans 13 residues. Trimming pared 1 base from V and 6 bases from J, leaving 12 bases between. Germline V gene lookup returns CDR1 DFQATT and CDR2 SNEGSKA (reference sequence). CDR3 nucleotides: TGCAGTGCTAGAGTGATGGGGAAGGATGGCTACACCTTC. Residues: CSARVMGKDGYTF.

This clonotype came up a few times. The V and J genes are TRBV29-1 and TRBJ2-3, with TRBD2 as a possible D gene (5 bases). V dropped 3 bases and J dropped 4 bases, with 20 bases sitting between them. Germline CDR1 and CDR2: SQVTM and ANQGSEA. The CDR3 runs to 16 residues. The DNA of the CDR3 is TGCAGCGTTGAGGATTGGAGTAACCTAGCCGCAGATACGCAGTATTTT. Translated, it gives CSVEDWSNLAADTQYF.

This chain connects TRBV10-3 to TRBJ1-1; D is unclear. The CDR3 has 13 residues. Germline V gene sequence: CDR1 ENHRY, CDR2 SYGVKD. V lost 4 bases, J lost 4 bases, and 10 bases lay in between. CDR3 nucleotides: TGTGCCATCAGTGCGGGCGCGGTCACTGAAGCTTTCTTT. Amino acid sequence: CAISAGAVTEAFF.

A single count supports this clonotype. The genes are TRBV6-2 or TRBV6-3 and TRBJ2-5; D is perhaps TRBD2 (5 bases). This CDR3 has 11 amino acids. Per the germline V gene, CDR1 is MNHEY and CDR2 is SVGEGT. V shed 0 bases and J shed 11 bases, with 7 bases lying between them. The CDR3 nucleotides read TGTGCCAGCAGTTACTCCTGGGAGCAGTACTTC. Protein product: CASSYSWEQYF.

The V and J genes are TRBV18 and TRBJ1-1, with D possibly being TRBD1 (5 bases). Per germline, CDR1 KGHSH and CDR2 LQKENI. V dropped 6 bases and J dropped 5 bases, with 13 bases sitting between them. The CDR3 runs to 13 residues. The CDR3 sequence is CASSLGDATEAFF. Written as DNA, the CDR3 is TGTGCCAGCTCCTTGGGGGACGCTACTGAAGCTTTCTTT.

This clonotype has a handful of counts. The chain is built from TRBV6-2 or TRBV6-3 and TRBJ1-2; 8 bases fit TRBD1. The length of the CDR3 is 13 residues. V was pared by 7 bases and J by 3 bases, with 4 bases of the junction left unmatched. Germline values: CDR1 MNHEY, CDR2 SVGEGT. The CDR3 here is CASTRDRYYGYTF. In nucleotides, the CDR3 is TGTGCCAGCACCCGGGACAGGTACTATGGCTACACCTTC.

In this sample, this clonotype turned up a few times. The chain joins TRBV18 to TRBJ2-3; D remains ambiguous. This CDR3 spans 16 amino acids. CDR1 is KGHSH, CDR2 LQKENI, per germline. V was clipped by 3 bases and J by 0 bases, with 13 bases between them. CDR3 DNA sequence: TGTGCCAGCTCACCGAACAGATACTCTAGCACAGATACGCAGTATTTT. It yields the protein CASSPNRYSSTDTQYF.

This clonotype was counted only a few times. The chain is built from TRBV29-1 and TRBJ1-1, with D unclear. Germline V gene data show CDR1 as SQVTM and CDR2 as ANQGSEA. This CDR3 has 11 residues. Trimming removed 3 bases at V and 5 bases at J, with 7 bases between. The CDR3 region has the DNA TGCAGCGTTGACTGGAGGACTGAAGCTTTCTTT. It translates to CSVDWRTEAFF.

This clonotype was seen only a few times. The rearrangement joins TRBV4-1 to TRBJ2-5; 8 bases align to TRBD2. The CDR3 contains 17 residues. V shed 0 bases, J shed 1 base, and the junction held 7 bases outside the gene matches. The germline CDR1 and CDR2 sequences are MGHRA and YSYEKL. The DNA for the CDR3 is TGCGCCAGCAGCCAAGATTCGGCGGGGGGCCGCCAAGAGACCCAGTACTTC. Translated: CASSQDSAGGRQETQYF.

The CDR3 here is CASSHLTGWDTGELFF. The CDR3 bases are TGCGCCAGCAGCCACCTGACAGGGTGGGACACCGGGGAGCTGTTTTTT. The genes are TRBV4-3 and TRBJ2-2; 7 bases line up with TRBD1. Unmatched junction bases numbered 7, after V lost 3 bases and J lost 3 bases. The CDR3 consists of 16 residues. The germline gives CDR1 LGHNA, CDR2 YSLEER.

This clonotype has just a few counts. The V gene is TRBV27, the J gene TRBJ2-6; D gene unclear. Germline V lookup: CDR1 MNHEY, CDR2 SMNVEV (reference sequence). The V end lost 3 bases, the J end lost 0 bases, and 6 bases lay between the germline ends. This CDR3 is built from 15 residues. The CDR3 protein is CASSFTSSGANVLTF. CDR3 coding DNA: TGTGCCAGCAGTTTCACAAGCTCTGGGGCCAACGTCCTGACTTTC. Together with reference TRBV27 and TRBJ2-6, the CDR3 gives the full variable domain: EAQVTQNPRYLITVTGKKLTVTCSQNMNHEYMSWYRQDPGLGLRQIYYSMNVEVTDKGDVPEGYKVSRKEKRNFPLILESPSPNQTSLYFCASSFTSSGANVLTFGAGSRLTVL.

This clonotype has only a few counts. The chain recombines TRBV7-4 with TRBJ2-7; a weak D match, TRBD1 (5 bases). Trimming took 7 bases from V and 2 from J, leaving 12 bases between them. Germline lookup yields CDR1 SGHVT and CDR2 SQSDAQ. This CDR3 contains 13 residues. For the CDR3, the DNA is TGTGCCAGCAACCCCAAGGACACCTACGAGCAGTACGTC. Its protein is CASNPKDTYEQYV.

The V gene is TRBV7-8, the J gene TRBJ1-2; 9 bases line up with TRBD1. With 4 bases clipped from V and 0 bases from J, the junction kept 12 bases outside the gene matches. The CDR3 is 18 amino acids. Germline V gives CDR1 SGHVS, CDR2 FQNEAQ. The CDR3 DNA reads as TGTGCCAGCAGCTCCCCTCCCCGGGACAGGGAAGCTAACTATGGCTACACCTTC. Its translation: CASSSPPRDREANYGYTF.

In this sample, this clonotype turned up many times. The chain uses TRBV4-3 and TRBJ2-2; 7 bases are a match to TRBD1. The CDR3 runs 16 residues. Germline lookup yields CDR1 LGHNA and CDR2 YSLEER. With 0 bases clipped from V and 4 bases from J, the junction kept 5 bases outside the gene matches. CDR3 loop: CASSQEGAGGTGELFF. In nucleotides, the CDR3 is TGCGCCAGCAGCCAAGAGGGGGCAGGGGGCACCGGGGAGCTGTTTTTT.

This clonotype has a handful of counts. Here the CDR3 DNA reads TGTGCCAGCAGCGCATCTAGCGGGGGGGCCTACAATGAGCAGTTCTTC. This sequence encodes CASSASSGGAYNEQFF. The rearrangement joins TRBV7-9 to TRBJ2-1; 12 nucleotides align to TRBD2. The V segment lost 5 bases and the J segment 2 bases; nucleotides outside the gene matches: 4. Germline V gene lookup returns CDR1 SEHNR and CDR2 FQNEAQ (reference sequence). The CDR3 is made up of 16 amino acids.

This chain joins TRBV5-1 and TRBJ2-4; D gene unclear. The germline gives CDR1 SGHRS, CDR2 YFSETQ. CDR3 size: 13 residues. V was shortened by 4 bases and J by 6 bases, with 11 bases between the two germline ends. The CDR3 loop is CASSPGPGNIQYF. CDR3 coding DNA: TGCGCCAGCAGCCCCGGGCCGGGAAACATTCAGTACTTC.

This clonotype showed up many times. This chain connects TRBV11-2 to TRBJ2-5; D is ambiguous. Germline V gene lookup returns CDR1 SGHAT and CDR2 FQNNGV. Trimming took off 5 bases at V and 5 bases at J, with 15 bases between the two ends. CDR3 length equals 14 residues. CDR3 region: CASSGATVGETQYF. The DNA for the CDR3 is TGTGCCAGCAGCGGAGCTACGGTGGGGGAGACCCAGTACTTC.

The chain's CDR3 is CASSLFTSGLYEQFF. CDR3 nucleotides: TGTGCCAGCAGCTTATTCACTAGCGGGTTGTATGAGCAGTTCTTC. The gene calls are TRBV7-2 and TRBJ2-1, with TRBD2 identical over 9 bases. CDR3 length equals 15 residues. CDR1 and CDR2 (germline): SGHTA, FQGNSA. Trimming removed 2 bases from V and 8 bases from J; junction bases left unmatched: 7.

This clonotype has just a few counts. The chain uses TRBV9 and TRBJ1-2; D may be TRBD1 (5 bases). This CDR3 contains 15 residues. Trimming shortened V by 5 bases and J by 4 bases, and 18 bases separated the two germline ends. Germline CDR1 reads SGDLS; CDR2 reads YYNGEE. The CDR3: CASSGHGLQGYGYTF. CDR3 sequence (DNA): TGTGCCAGCAGTGGCCACGGGCTTCAGGGCTATGGCTACACCTTC.

The rearrangement uses TRBV10-3 and TRBJ2-1; TRBD1 agrees at 9 bases. The length of the CDR3 is 14 residues. Trimming removed 8 bases from V and 3 bases from J; junction bases left unmatched: 5. Per the germline V gene, CDR1 is ENHRY and CDR2 is SYGVKD. The CDR3 coding sequence is TGTGCCATCGCTCGGGACAGGGTCTACAATGAGCAGTTCTTC. Encoded protein: CAIARDRVYNEQFF.

Only one count was recorded for this clonotype. The chain carries TRBV6-6 and TRBJ1-2, with D tentatively TRBD1 (5 bases). The ends were cut back, 8 bases at V and 2 bases at J, with 12 bases in the middle. Germline lookup yields CDR1 MNHNY and CDR2 SVGAGI (reference sequence). The CDR3 contains 13 residues. For the CDR3, the DNA is TGTGCCAGCTGGAACGGGGGAAACTATGGCTACACCTTC. Translating gives CASWNGGNYGYTF.